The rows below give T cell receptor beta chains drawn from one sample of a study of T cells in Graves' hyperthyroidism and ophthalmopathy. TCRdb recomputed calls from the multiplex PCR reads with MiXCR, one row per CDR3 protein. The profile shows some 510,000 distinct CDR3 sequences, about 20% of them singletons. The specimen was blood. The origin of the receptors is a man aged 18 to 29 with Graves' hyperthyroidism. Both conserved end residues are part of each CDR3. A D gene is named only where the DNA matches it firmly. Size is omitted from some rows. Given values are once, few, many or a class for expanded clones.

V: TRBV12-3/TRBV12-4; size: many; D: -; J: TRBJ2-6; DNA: TGTGCCAGCAGTTTAGGAGGGCGAACTGGGGCCAACGTCCTGACTTTC; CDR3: CASSLGGRTGANVLTF
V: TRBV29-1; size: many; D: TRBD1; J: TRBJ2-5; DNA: TGCAGCGTCGAACAGGGGACCGCAGAGACCCAGTACTTC; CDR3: CSVEQGTAETQYF
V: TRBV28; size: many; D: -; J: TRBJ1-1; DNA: TGTGCCAGCACCCTGTGGGAGAACACTGAAGCTTTCTTT; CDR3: CASTLWENTEAFF
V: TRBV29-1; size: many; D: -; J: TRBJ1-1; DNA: TGCAGCGTTCTGGGCACTGAAGCTTTCTTT; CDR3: CSVLGTEAFF
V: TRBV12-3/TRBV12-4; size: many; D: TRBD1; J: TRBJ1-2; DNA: TGTGCCAGCAGGAAACCGGGACAGGGACGCGGCTACACCTTC; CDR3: CASRKPGQGRGYTF
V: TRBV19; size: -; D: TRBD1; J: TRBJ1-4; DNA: TGTGCCAGTAGTATTCGTTGGACAGGGCATGAAAAACTGTTTTTT; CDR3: CASSIRWTGHEKLFF
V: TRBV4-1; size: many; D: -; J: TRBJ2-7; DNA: TGCGCCAGCAGCCAACCCCTTGCCGAGCAGTACTTC; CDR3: CASSQPLAEQYF
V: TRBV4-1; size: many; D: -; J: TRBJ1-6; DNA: TGCGCCAGCGGTACTGGGGGGGGACGGGATTCACCCCTCCACTTT; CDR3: CASGTGGGRDSPLHF
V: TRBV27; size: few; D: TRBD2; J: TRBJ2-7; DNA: TGTGCCAGCAGTCTTAGCGGGGGGTTATCCTACGAGCAGTACTTC; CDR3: CASSLSGGLSYEQYF
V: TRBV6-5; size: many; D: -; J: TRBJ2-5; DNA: TGTGCCAGCAGTTACCCACAGGGTGGCGAGACCCAGTACTTC; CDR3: CASSYPQGGETQYF
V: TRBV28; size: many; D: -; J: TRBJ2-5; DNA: TGTGCCAGCAGTTTAGAATTGGGAGGAGAGACCCAGTACTTC; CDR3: CASSLELGGETQYF
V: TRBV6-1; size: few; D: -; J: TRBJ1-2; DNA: TGTGCCAGCAGTGGCGGTGTTAACTATGGCTACACCTTC; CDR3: CASSGGVNYGYTF
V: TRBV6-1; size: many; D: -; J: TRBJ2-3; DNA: TGTGCCAGCAGCTCCCGTCTCGACACAGATACGCAGTATTTT; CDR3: CASSSRLDTDTQYF
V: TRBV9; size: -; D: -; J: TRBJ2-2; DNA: TGTGCCAGCAGCGTCCCGGCCGGGGAGCTGTTTTTT; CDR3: CASSVPAGELFF
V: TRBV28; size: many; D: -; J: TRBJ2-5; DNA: TGTGCCAGCAGTTTGGACAGTAAAGAGACCCAGTACTTC; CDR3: CASSLDSKETQYF
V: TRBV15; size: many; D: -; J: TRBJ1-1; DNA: TGTGCCACCAGCAGAAAGGACAGCGCTGAAGCTTTCTTT; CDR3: CATSRKDSAEAFF
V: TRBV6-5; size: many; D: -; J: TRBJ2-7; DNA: TGTGCCAGCGGGGCCTCCTACGAGCAGTACTTC; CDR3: CASGASYEQYF
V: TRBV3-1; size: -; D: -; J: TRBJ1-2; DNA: TGTGCCAGCAGCCAAGTTTCAAAGGGGTCGTATGGCTACACCTTC; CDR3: CASSQVSKGSYGYTF
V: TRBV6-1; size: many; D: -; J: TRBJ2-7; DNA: TGTGCCAGCAGTGAAGGGAGGTCCTACGAGCAGTACTTC; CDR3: CASSEGRSYEQYF
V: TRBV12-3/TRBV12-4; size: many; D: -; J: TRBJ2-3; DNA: TGTGCCAGCAGTCCCGGACAGCTTATAGCTAGCACAGATACGCAGTATTTT; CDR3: CASSPGQLIASTDTQYF
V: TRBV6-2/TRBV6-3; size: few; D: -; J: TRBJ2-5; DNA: TGTGCCAGCAGTTACTCGAGTTTGGCGGCTCGGGAGACCCAGTACTTC; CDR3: CASSYSSLAARETQYF
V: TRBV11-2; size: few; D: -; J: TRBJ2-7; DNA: TGTGCCAGCAGCGGAACGGGCGGAACCTCCTACGAGCAGTACTTC; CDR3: CASSGTGGTSYEQYF
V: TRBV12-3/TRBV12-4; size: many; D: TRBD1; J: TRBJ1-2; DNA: TGTGCCAGCAGACCGGGACAGGGTGGGGATGGCTACACCTTC; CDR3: CASRPGQGGDGYTF
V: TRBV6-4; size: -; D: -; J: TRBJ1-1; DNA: TGTGCCAGCAGTGCCTTCGGGACCTCCTCTGAAGCTTTCTTT; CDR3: CASSAFGTSSEAFF
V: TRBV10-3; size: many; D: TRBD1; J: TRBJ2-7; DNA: TGTGCCATCAGTGTCGGGACAGGTGGCAACGAGCAGTACTTC; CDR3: CAISVGTGGNEQYF
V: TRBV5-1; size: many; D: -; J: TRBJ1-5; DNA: TGCGCCAGCAAAGGCGGTCTAGGCAATCAGCCCCAGCATTTT; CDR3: CASKGGLGNQPQHF
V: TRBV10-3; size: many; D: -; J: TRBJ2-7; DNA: TGTGCCATCAGTGAGGGGGCAGTGGGCGAGCAGTACTTC; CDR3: CAISEGAVGEQYF
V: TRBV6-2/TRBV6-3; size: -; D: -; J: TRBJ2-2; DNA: TGTGCCAGCAGTTCCACTTATTCCGACAGTCCGTTCGCGAACACCGGGGAGCTGTTTTTT; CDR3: CASSSTYSDSPFANTGELFF
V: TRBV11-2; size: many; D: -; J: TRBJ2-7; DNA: TGTGCCAGCAGCTTGTGGGCCCGAGAAGAGCAGTACTTC; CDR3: CASSLWAREEQYF
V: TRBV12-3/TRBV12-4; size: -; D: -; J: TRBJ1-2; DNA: TGTGCCAGCAGTTTGTCCGATATCTATGGCTACACCTTC; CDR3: CASSLSDIYGYTF
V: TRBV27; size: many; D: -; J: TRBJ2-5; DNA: TGTGCCAGCAGTCCAGACACGAAAGTGGGCCAAGAGACCCAGTACTTC; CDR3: CASSPDTKVGQETQYF
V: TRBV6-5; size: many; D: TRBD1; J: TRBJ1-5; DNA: TGTGCCAGCAGCACGGACAGGGGGGCGCCCCAGCATTTT; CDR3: CASSTDRGAPQHF
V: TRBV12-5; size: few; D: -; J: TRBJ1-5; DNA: TGTGCTAGTTCCCTCTCGGATCTACTAAACCTCGGGCAGCCCCAGCATTTT; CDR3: CASSLSDLLNLGQPQHF
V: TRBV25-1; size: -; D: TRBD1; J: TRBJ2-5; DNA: TGTGCCAGCAGTTTCGCGGGACAGGGGATAAGAAACCCAGCGGAGACCCAGTACTTC; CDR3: CASSFAGQGIRNPAETQYF
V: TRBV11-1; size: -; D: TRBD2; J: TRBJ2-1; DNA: TGTGCCAGCAGCTTAAGCGGGGGGGACTACAATGAGCAGTTCTTC; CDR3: CASSLSGGDYNEQFF
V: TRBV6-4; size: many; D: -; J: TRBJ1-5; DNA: TGTGCCAGCAGTAGTAATAGCAATCAGCCCCAGCATTTT; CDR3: CASSSNSNQPQHF
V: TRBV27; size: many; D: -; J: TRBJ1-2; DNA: TGTGCCAGCAGTTCGGGGGTTTTCTATGGCTACACCTTC; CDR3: CASSSGVFYGYTF
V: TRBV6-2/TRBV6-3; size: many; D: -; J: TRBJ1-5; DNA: TGTGCCAGCAGTTCTATCCCCATCGGGCCGGAGGGGAATCAGCCCCAGCATTTT; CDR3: CASSSIPIGPEGNQPQHF
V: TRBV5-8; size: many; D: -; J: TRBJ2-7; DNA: TGTGCCAGCAGATACAACTACGAGCAGTACTTC; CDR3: CASRYNYEQYF
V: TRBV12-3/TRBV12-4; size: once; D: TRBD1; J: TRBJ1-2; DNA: TGTGCCAGCAGGCCGAGGAGACAGGGGGATGGCTACACCTTC; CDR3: CASRPRRQGDGYTF
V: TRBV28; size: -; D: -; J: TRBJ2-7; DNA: TGTGCCAGCAGTTCAATATCTGGAGGGGACCGATCCGAGCAGTACTTC; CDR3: CASSSISGGDRSEQYF
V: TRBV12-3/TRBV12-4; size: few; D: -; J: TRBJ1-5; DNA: TGTGCCAGCAACATGGGGGTTCCAAGCAATCAGCCCCAGCATTTT; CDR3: CASNMGVPSNQPQHF
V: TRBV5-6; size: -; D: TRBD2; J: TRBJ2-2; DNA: TGTGCCAGCAGCTCCACATCAAGGAACGGAGCGGGGGCACTCGGGGAGCTGTTTTTT; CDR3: CASSSTSRNGAGALGELFF
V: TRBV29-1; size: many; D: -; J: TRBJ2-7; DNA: TGCAGCGTTGGGGGACAACCCTACGAGCAGTACTTC; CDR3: CSVGGQPYEQYF
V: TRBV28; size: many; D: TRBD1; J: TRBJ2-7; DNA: TGTGCCAGCAGCTCCGGGGGACAGGGGTCCTACGAGCAGTACTTC; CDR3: CASSSGGQGSYEQYF
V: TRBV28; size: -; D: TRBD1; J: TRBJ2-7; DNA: TGTGCCAGCAGCCGGGGTCTAGACAGGGGGCTGTACGAGCAGTACTTC; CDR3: CASSRGLDRGLYEQYF
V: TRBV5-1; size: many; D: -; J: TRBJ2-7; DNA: TGCGCCAGCAGCTCTCAGGACTACGAGCAGTACTTC; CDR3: CASSSQDYEQYF
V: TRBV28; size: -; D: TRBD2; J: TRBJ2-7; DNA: TGTGCCAGCAGTACGGGACTAGCGGGAGTTTTCGAGCAGTACTTC; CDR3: CASSTGLAGVFEQYF
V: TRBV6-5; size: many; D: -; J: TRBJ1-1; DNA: TGTGCCAGCAGCATTGGAGGGGAGAACACTGAAGCTTTCTTT; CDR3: CASSIGGENTEAFF
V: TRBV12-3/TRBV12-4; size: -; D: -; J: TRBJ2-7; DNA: TGTGCCAGCAGCCGCGCGGGAACAGGGAGGGAGCAGTACTTC; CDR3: CASSRAGTGREQYF
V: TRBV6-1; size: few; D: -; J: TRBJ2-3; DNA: TGTGCCAGCAGTGAAGGAGGTTCTGGCACAGATACGCAGTATTTT; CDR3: CASSEGGSGTDTQYF
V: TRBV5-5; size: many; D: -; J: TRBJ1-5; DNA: TGTGCCAGCAGCTGGGGGATCCCCAATCAGCCCCAGCATTTT; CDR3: CASSWGIPNQPQHF
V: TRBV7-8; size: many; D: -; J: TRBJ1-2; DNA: TGTGCCAGCAGCTCTGCCGATGGGGGTTCGGGGTATGGCTACACCTTC; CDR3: CASSSADGGSGYGYTF
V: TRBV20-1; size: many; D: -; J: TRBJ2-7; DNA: TGCAGTGCTAGCCCACCGGTTGGCGACGAGCAGTACTTC; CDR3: CSASPPVGDEQYF
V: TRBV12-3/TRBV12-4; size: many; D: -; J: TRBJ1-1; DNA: TGTGCCAGCAGTTTATTACGTCGGATGAACACTGAAGCTTTCTTT; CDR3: CASSLLRRMNTEAFF
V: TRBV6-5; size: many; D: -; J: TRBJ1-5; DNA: TGTGCCAGCAGATTAAGGGGGAATAGCAATCAGCCCCAGCATTTT; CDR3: CASRLRGNSNQPQHF
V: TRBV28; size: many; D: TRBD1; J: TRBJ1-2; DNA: TGTGCCAGCAGTAACTGGACAGGCGAAGGCTACACCTTC; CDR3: CASSNWTGEGYTF
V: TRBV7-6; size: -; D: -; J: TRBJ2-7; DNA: TGTGCCAGCAGCAACACACGGACCTACGAGCAGTACTTC; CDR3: CASSNTRTYEQYF
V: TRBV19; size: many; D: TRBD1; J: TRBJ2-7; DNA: TGTGCCAGGAGCCAAAAGGGGCAGGGGGACGAGCAGTACTTC; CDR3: CARSQKGQGDEQYF